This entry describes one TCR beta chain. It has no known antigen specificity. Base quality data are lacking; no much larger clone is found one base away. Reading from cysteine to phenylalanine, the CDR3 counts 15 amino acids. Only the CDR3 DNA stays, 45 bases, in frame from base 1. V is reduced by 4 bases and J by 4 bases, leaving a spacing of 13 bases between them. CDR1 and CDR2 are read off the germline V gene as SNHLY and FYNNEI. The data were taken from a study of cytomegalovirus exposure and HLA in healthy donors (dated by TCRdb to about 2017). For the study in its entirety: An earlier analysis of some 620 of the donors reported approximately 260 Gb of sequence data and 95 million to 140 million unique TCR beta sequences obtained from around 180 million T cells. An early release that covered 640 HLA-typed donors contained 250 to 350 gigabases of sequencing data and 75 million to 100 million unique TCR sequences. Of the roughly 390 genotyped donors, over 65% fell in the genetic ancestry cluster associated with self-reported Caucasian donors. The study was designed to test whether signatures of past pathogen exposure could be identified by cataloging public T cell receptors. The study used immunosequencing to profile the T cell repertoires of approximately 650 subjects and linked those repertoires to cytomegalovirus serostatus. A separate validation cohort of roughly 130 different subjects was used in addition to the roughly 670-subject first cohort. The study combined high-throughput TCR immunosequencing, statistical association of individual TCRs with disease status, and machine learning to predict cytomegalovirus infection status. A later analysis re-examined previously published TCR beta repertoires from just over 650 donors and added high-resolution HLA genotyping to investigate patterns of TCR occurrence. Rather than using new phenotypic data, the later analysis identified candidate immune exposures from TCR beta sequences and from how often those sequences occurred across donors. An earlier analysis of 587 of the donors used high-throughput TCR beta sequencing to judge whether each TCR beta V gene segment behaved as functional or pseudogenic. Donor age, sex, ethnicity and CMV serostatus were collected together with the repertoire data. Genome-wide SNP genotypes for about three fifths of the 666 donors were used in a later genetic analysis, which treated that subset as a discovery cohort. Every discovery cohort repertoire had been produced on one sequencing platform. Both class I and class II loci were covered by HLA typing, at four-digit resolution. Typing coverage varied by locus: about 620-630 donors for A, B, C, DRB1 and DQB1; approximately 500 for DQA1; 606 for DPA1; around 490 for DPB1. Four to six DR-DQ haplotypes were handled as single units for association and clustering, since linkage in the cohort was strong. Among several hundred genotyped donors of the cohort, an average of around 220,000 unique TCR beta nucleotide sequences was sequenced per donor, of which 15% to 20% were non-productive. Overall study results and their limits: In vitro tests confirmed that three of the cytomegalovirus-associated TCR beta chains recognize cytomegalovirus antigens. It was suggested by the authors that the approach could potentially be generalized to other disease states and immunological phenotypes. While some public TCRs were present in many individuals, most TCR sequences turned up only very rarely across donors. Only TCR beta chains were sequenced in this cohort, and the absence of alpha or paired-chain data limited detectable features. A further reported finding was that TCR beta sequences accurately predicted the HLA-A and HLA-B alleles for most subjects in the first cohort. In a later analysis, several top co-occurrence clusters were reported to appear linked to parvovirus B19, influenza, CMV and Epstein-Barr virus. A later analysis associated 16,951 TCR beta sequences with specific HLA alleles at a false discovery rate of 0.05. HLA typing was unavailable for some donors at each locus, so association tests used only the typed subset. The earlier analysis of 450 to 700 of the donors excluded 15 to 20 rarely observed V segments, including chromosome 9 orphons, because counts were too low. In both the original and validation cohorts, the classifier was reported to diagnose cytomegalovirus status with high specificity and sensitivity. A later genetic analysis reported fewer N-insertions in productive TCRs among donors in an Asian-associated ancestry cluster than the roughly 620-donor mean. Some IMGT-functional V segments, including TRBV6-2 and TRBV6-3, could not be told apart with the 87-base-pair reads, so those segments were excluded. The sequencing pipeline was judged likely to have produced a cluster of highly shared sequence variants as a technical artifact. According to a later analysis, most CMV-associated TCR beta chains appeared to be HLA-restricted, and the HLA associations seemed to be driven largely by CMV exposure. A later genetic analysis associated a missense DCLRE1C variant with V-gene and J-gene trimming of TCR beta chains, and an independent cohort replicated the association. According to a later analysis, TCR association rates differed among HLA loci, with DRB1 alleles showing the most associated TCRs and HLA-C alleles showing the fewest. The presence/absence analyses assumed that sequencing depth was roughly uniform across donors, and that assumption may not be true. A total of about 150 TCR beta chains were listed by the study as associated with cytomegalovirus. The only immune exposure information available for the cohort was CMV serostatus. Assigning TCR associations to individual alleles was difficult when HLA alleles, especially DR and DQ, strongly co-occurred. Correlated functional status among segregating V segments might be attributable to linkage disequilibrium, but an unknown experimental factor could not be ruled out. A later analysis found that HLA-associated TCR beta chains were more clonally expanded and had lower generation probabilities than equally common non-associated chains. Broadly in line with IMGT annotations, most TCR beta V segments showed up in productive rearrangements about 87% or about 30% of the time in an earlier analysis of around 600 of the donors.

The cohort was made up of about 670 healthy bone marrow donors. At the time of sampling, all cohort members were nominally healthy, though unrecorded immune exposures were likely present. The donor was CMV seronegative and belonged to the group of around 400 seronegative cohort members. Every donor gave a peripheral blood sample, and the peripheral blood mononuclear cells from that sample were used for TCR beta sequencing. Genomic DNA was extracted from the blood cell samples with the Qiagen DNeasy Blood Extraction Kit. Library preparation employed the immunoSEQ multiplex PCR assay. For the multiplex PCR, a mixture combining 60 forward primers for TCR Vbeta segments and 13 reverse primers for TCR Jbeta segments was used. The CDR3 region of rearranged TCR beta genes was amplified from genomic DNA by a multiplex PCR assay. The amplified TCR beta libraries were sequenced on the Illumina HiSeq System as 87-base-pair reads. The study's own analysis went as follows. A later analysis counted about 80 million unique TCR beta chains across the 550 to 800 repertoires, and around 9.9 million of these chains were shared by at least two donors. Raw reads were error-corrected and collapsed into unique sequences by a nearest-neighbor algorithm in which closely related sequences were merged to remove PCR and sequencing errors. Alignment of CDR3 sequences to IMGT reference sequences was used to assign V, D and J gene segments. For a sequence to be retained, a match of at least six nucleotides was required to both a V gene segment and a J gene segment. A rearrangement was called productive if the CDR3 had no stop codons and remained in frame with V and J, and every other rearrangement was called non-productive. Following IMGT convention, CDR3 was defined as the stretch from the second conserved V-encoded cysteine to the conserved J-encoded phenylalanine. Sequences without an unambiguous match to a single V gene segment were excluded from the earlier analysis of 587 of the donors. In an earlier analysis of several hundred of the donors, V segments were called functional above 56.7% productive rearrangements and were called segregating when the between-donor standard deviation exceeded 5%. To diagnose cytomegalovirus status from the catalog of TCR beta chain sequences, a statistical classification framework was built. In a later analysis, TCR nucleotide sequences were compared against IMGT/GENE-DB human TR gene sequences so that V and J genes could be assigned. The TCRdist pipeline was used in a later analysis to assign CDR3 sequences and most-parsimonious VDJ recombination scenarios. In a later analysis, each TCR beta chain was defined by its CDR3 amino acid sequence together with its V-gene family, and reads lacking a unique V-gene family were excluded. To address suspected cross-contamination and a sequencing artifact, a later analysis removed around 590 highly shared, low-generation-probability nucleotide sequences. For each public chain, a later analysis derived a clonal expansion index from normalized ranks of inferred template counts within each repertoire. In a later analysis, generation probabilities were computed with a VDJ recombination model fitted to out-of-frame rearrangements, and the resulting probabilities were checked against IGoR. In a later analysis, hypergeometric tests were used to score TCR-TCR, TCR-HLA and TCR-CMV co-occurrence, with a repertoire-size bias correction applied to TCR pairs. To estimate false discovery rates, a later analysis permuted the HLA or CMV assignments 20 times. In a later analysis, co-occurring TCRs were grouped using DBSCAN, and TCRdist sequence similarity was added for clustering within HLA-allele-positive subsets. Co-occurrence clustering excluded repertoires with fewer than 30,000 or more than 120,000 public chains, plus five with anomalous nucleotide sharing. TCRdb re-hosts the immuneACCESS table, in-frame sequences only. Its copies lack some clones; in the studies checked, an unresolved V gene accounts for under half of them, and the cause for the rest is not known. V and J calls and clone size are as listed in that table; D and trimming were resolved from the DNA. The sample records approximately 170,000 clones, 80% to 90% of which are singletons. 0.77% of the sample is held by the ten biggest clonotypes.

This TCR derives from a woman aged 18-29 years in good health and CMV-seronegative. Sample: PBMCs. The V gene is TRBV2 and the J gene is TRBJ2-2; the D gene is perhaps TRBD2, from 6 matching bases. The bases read TGTGCCAGCAGTGGGCATCTGGGGGGCACCGGGGAGCTGTTTTTT. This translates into CASSGHLGGTGELFF.